This TCR beta chain stems from a study of cytomegalovirus exposure and HLA in healthy donors (dated by TCRdb to the late 2010s). In the study overall: According to an earlier analysis of 587 of the donors, some 170 million T cells yielded roughly 110 million unique TCR beta sequences and approximately 280 Gb of sequence data. To decide whether each TCR beta V gene segment behaved as functional or pseudogenic, an earlier analysis of approximately 600 of the donors relied on high-throughput TCR beta sequencing. Donor age, sex, ethnicity and CMV serostatus were compiled together with the repertoire data. Typing coverage varied by locus: about 620-640 donors for A, B, C, DRB1 and DQB1; approximately 560 for DQA1; more than 600 for DPA1; roughly 450 for DPB1. In a later genetic analysis, genome-wide SNP genotypes for 398 of the 666 donors were used, and that subset was treated as a discovery cohort. To study patterns of TCR occurrence, a later analysis re-analyzed previously published TCR beta repertoires from around 670 donors and added high-resolution HLA genotyping. Rather than drawing on any new phenotypic data, the later analysis identified candidate immune exposures from TCR beta sequences and the way those sequences occurred across donors. Approximately 310 gigabases of sequencing data and approximately 93 million unique TCR sequences were included in an early release covering over 600 HLA-typed donors. A handful of DR-DQ haplotypes were handled as single units for association and clustering because linkage in the cohort was strong. Across 300 to 400 genotyped donors of the cohort, an average of about 240,000 unique TCR beta nucleotide sequences per donor were sequenced, and 15% to 20% of those sequences were non-productive. Both class I and class II loci were covered by HLA typing, at four-digit resolution. The study aimed to test whether cataloging public T cell receptors could reveal signatures of past pathogen exposure. Among the approximately 400 genotyped donors, under 90% belonged to the genetic ancestry cluster associated with self-reported Caucasian donors. All discovery cohort repertoires had been generated on a single sequencing platform. The study combined high-throughput TCR immunosequencing, statistical association of individual TCRs with disease status, and machine learning to predict cytomegalovirus infection status. The study used immunosequencing to profile the T cell repertoires of some 600 subjects and linked those repertoires to cytomegalovirus serostatus. A separate validation cohort of about 110 different subjects was used in addition to the roughly 620-subject first cohort.

Library prep was done by the immunoSEQ multiplex PCR assay. The multiplex PCR relied on a mix of 60 forward primers for TCR Vbeta segments and 13 reverse primers for TCR Jbeta segments. Amplification of the CDR3 region of rearranged TCR beta genes was performed with a multiplex PCR assay on genomic DNA. On the Illumina HiSeq System, the amplified TCR beta libraries were sequenced as 87-base-pair reads. In the original analysis: Across the 700 or so repertoires, a later analysis counted approximately 83 million unique TCR beta chains, roughly 11 million of which were shared by at least two donors. Raw reads were error-corrected and collapsed into unique sequences with a nearest-neighbor algorithm that merged closely related sequences to remove PCR and sequencing errors. V, D and J gene segments were assigned by aligning CDR3 sequences to IMGT reference sequences. Each retained sequence needed at least a six-nucleotide match to both a V gene segment and a J gene segment. Rearrangements were called productive when the CDR3 lacked stop codons and stayed in frame with V and J; all others were non-productive. CDR3 was defined according to IMGT convention as the region running from the second conserved V-encoded cysteine to the conserved J-encoded phenylalanine. The earlier analysis of about 590 of the donors excluded sequences that lacked an unambiguous match to a single V gene segment. In an earlier analysis of around 600 of the donors, V segments were called functional above 56.7% productive rearrangements and were called segregating when the between-donor standard deviation exceeded 5%. A statistical classification framework was developed to diagnose cytomegalovirus status using the catalog of TCR beta chain sequences. In a later analysis, V and J genes were assigned by comparing TCR nucleotide sequences against IMGT/GENE-DB human TR gene sequences. The TCRdist pipeline was used in a later analysis to assign CDR3 sequences and most-parsimonious VDJ recombination scenarios. In a later analysis, every TCR beta chain was defined by the combination of its CDR3 amino acid sequence and its V-gene family, and reads without a unique V-gene family were dropped. As a way to deal with suspected cross-contamination and a sequencing artifact, a later analysis dropped nearly 600 nucleotide sequences that were highly shared and had low generation probability. In a later analysis, a clonal expansion index for each public chain was calculated from normalized within-repertoire ranks of inferred template counts. A later analysis computed generation probabilities with a VDJ recombination model fitted to out-of-frame rearrangements, and checked the results against IGoR. In a later analysis, hypergeometric tests were used to score TCR-TCR, TCR-HLA and TCR-CMV co-occurrence, with a repertoire-size bias correction applied to TCR pairs. To estimate false discovery rates, a later analysis permuted the HLA or CMV assignments 20 times. In a later analysis, co-occurring TCRs were grouped with DBSCAN, and TCRdist sequence similarity was added when clustering was performed within HLA-allele-positive subsets. For co-occurrence clustering, repertoires with fewer than 30,000 or more than 120,000 public chains were excluded, along with four or five repertoires with anomalous nucleotide sharing. This immuneACCESS table, as held by TCRdb, lists in-frame sequences with V and J called but not all clones. Of the missing ones, under half trace to an unresolved V gene in checked studies; the others have no known cause. Clonal size and the V and J genes are those of that table, whereas D and trimming came from the DNA. Present in this sample are some 170,000 clones, roughly three quarters of which were seen just once. The ten biggest clones cover around 1.5% of the sample.

Compared with germline, V lacks 2 bases and J lacks 4 bases; bases without a gene match: 3. The CDR3 starts with the cysteine, ends with the phenylalanine, and has 14 residues. The only DNA kept is the CDR3, 42 bases in frame from the first base. The germline V gene provides CDR1 WSHSY and CDR2 SAAADI. The cohort consisted of approximately 670 healthy bone marrow donors. Cohort members were all nominally healthy when sampled, although unrecorded immune exposures were likely present. The donor was CMV seronegative and was included in the group of approximately 350 seronegative cohort members. Every donor gave a peripheral blood sample, and the peripheral blood mononuclear cells from that sample were used for TCR beta sequencing. Genomic DNA was extracted from the blood cell samples with the Qiagen DNeasy Blood Extraction Kit. The research as a whole found: CMV serostatus was the only immune exposure information available for the cohort. According to the authors, the approach could potentially be generalized to other disease states and immunological phenotypes. According to a later analysis, most CMV-associated TCR beta chains appeared to be HLA-restricted, and the HLA associations seemed to be driven largely by CMV exposure. When HLA alleles, especially DR and DQ, strongly co-occurred, TCR associations were difficult to assign to individual alleles. A total of 164 TCR beta chains were listed by the study as associated with cytomegalovirus. In a later genetic analysis, fewer N-insertions in productive TCRs were reported among donors in an Asian-associated ancestry cluster than the roughly 700-donor mean. Linkage disequilibrium might explain the correlated functional status among segregating V segments, but an unknown experimental factor could not be ruled out. Compared with equally common non-associated chains, HLA-associated TCR beta chains in a later analysis were more clonally expanded and had lower generation probabilities. In a later analysis, 16,951 TCR beta sequences were associated with specific HLA alleles at a false discovery rate of 0.05. A further reported finding was that TCR beta sequences accurately predicted the HLA-A and HLA-B alleles for most subjects in the first cohort. V-gene and J-gene trimming of TCR beta chains was associated with a missense DCLRE1C variant in a later genetic analysis, and the association was replicated in an independent cohort. Broadly in line with IMGT annotations, most TCR beta V segments showed up in productive rearrangements about 90% or about 30% of the time in an earlier analysis of approximately 600 of the donors. Across donors, most TCR sequences were observed very rarely, whereas some public TCRs were present in many individuals. Because counts were too low, about 18 rarely observed V segments, including chromosome 9 orphons, were excluded from the earlier analysis of fewer than 650 of the donors. The presence/absence analyses assumed that sequencing depth was roughly uniform across donors, and that assumption may not be true. In vitro tests confirmed that a few of the cytomegalovirus-associated TCR beta chains recognize cytomegalovirus antigens. In a later analysis, the rate of TCR association differed among HLA loci, with DRB1 alleles having the most associated TCRs and HLA-C alleles having the fewest. Cytomegalovirus status was reported to be diagnosed by the classifier with high specificity and sensitivity in both the original and validation cohorts. Because some donors lacked HLA typing at each locus, the association tests relied only on the typed subset. A later analysis reported that several top co-occurrence clusters appeared linked to parvovirus B19, influenza, CMV and Epstein-Barr virus. Only TCR beta chains were sequenced in this cohort, and the absence of alpha or paired-chain data limited detectable features. Some IMGT-functional V segments, including TRBV6-2 and TRBV6-3, could not be told apart with the 87-base-pair reads, so those segments were excluded. The sequencing pipeline was judged likely to have produced a cluster of highly shared sequence variants as a technical artifact.

About this clone: Its antigen specificity is not known. Per-base quality was not reported, and no clone a single base away is much larger than it.

The sample comprised PBMCs. This TCR was sampled from a man aged 55-75 years in good health and CMV-seronegative. The chain joins TRBV10-2 to TRBJ2-3; 7 bases in the middle match TRBD2. CDR3 sequence: CASSEVGGADTQYF. The DNA sequence follows: TGCGCCAGCAGTGAGGTTGGGGGGGCAGATACGCAGTATTTT.